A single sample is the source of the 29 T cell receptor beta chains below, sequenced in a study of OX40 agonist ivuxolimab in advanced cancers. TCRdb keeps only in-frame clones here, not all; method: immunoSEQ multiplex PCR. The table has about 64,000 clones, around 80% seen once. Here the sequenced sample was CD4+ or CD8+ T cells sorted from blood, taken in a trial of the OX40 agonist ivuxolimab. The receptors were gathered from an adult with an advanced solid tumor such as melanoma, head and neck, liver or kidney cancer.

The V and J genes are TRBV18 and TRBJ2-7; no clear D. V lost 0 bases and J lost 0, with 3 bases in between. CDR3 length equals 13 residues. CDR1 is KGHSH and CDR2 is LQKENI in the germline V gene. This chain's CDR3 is CASSPPFSYEQYF. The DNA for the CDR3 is TGTGCCAGCTCACCACCGTTCTCCTACGAGCAGTACTTC.

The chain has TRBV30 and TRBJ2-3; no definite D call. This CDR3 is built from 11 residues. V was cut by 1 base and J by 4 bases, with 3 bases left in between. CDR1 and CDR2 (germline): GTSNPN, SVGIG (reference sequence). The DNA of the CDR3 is TGTGCCTGGAGTGACGCAGATACGCAGTATTTT. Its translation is CAWSDADTQYF.

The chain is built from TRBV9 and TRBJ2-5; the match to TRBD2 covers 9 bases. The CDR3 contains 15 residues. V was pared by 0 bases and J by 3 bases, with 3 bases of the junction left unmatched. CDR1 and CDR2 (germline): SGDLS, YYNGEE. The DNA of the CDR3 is TGTGCCAGCAGCGTAGGGGCTAGCGGGGAAGAGACCCAGTACTTC. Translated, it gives CASSVGASGEETQYF.

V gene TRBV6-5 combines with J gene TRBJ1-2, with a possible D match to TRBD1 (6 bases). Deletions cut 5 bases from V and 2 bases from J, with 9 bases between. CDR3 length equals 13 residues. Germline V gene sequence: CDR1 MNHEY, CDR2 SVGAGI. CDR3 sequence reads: CASSLRGNYGYTF. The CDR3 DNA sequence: TGTGCCAGCAGTCTCAGGGGAAACTATGGCTACACCTTC.

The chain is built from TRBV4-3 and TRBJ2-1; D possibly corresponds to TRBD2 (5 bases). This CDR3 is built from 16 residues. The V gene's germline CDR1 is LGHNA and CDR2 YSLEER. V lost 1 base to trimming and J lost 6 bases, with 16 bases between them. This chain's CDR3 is CASSQVIAHEGNEQFF. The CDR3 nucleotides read TGCGCCAGCAGCCAAGTTATTGCACACGAGGGCAATGAGCAGTTCTTC.

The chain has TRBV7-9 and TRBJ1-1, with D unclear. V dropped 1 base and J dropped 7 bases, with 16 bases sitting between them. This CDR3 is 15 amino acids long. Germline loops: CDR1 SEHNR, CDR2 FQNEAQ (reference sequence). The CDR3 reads CASSLGLGEAGEAFF. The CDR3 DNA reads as TGTGCCAGCAGCTTAGGTTTGGGTGAGGCGGGTGAAGCTTTCTTT.

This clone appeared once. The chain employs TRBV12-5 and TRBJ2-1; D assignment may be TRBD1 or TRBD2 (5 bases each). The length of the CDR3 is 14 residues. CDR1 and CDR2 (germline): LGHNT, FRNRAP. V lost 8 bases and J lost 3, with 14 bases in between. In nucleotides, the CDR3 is TGTGCTAGTTTTCGGGACGCAATCTACAATGAGCAGTTCTTC. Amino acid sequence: CASFRDAIYNEQFF.

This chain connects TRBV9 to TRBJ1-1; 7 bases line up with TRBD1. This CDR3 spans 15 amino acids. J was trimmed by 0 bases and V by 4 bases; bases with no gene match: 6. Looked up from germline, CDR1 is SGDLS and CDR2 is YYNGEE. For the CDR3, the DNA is TGTGCCAGCAGCCCCTGGGACAGCATGAACACTGAAGCTTTCTTT. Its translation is CASSPWDSMNTEAFF.

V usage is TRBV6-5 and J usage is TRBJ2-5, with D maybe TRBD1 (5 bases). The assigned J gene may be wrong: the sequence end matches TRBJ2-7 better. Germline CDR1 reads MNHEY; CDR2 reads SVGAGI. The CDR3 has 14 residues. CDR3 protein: CASSPQGFYDEQYF. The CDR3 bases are TGTGCCAGCAGTCCGCAGGGTTTCTATGACGAGCAGTACTTC.

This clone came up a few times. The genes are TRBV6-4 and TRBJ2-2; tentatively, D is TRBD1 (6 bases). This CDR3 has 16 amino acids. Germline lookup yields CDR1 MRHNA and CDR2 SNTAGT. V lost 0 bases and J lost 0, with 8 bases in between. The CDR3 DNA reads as TGTGCCAGCAGTGACTCCGGGACAACGAACACCGGGGAGCTGTTTTTT. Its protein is CASSDSGTTNTGELFF.

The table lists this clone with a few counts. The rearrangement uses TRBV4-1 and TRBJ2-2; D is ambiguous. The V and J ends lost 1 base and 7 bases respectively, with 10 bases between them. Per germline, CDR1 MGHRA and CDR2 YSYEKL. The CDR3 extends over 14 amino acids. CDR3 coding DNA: TGCGCCAGCAGCCAAGGCCAGTTGGGCGGGGAGCTGTTTTTT. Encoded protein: CASSQGQLGGELFF.

CDR3 sequence: CSVSRTDSYEQYF. The CDR3 DNA sequence: TGCAGCGTCTCGAGGACGGACTCCTACGAGCAGTACTTC. The chain combines TRBV29-1 with TRBJ2-7, with D uncertain. V gave up 6 bases and J gave up 0 bases, with 12 bases separating them. Germline CDR1 and CDR2: SQVTM and ANQGSEA. The CDR3 spans 13 residues.

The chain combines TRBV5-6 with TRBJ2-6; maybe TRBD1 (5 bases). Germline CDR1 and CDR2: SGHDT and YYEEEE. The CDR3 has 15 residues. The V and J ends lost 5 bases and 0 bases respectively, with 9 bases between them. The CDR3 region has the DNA TGTGCCAGCAGGCGGCAGGGCTCTGGGGCCAACGTCCTGACTTTC. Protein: CASRRQGSGANVLTF.

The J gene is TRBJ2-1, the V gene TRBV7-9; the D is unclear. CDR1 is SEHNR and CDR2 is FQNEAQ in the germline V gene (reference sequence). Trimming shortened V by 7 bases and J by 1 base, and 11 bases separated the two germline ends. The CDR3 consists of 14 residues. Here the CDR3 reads CASNRLGSYNEQFF. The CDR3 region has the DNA TGTGCCAGCAATAGGCTTGGGTCCTACAATGAGCAGTTCTTC.

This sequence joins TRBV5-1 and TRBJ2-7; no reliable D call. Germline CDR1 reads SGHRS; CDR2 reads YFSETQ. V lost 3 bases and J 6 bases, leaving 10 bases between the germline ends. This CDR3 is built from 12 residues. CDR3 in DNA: TGCGCCAGCAGCTACCATCCTAGCGAGCAGTACTTC. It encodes CASSYHPSEQYF.

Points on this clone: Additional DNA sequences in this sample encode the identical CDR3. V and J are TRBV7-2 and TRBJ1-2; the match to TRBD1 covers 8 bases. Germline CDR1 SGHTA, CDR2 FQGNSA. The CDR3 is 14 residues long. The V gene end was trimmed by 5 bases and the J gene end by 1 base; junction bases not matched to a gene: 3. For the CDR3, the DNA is TGTGCCAGCAGCCCGACAGGGGATAACTATGGCTACACCTTC. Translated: CASSPTGDNYGYTF.

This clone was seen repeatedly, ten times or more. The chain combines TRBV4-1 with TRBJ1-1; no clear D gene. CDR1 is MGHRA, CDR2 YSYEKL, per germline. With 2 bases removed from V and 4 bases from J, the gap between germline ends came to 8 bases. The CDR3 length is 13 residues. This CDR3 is CASSQREGTEAFF. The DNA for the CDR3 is TGCGCCAGCAGCCAAAGGGAAGGCACTGAAGCTTTCTTT.

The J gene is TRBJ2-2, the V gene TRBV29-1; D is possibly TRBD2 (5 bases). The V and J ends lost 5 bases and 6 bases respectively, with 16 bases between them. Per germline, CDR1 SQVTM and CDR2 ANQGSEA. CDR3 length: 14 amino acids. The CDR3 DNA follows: TGCAGCGTTCTTAGCTTAAAGGACTCCGGGGAGCTGTTTTTT. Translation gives CSVLSLKDSGELFF.

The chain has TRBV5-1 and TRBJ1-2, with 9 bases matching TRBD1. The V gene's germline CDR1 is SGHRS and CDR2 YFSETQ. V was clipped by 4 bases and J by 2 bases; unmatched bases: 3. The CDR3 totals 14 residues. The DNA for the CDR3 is TGCGCCAGCAGCCCGACAGGGGGAAACTATGGCTACACCTTC. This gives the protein CASSPTGGNYGYTF.

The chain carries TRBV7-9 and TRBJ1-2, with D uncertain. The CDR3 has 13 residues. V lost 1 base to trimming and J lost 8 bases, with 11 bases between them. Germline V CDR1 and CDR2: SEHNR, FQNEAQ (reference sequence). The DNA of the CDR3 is TGTGCCAGCAGCTTAGAGAAAGGGCGCGGCTACACCTTC. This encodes CASSLEKGRGYTF.

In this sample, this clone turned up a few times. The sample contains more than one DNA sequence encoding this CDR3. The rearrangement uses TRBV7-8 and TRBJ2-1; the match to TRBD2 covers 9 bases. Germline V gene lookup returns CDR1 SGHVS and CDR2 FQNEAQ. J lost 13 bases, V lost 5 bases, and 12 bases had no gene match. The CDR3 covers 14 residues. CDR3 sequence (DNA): TGTGCCAGCAGCCTAGGGGGTAGCGGGAGCCCCCAGTTCTTC. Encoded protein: CASSLGGSGSPQFF.

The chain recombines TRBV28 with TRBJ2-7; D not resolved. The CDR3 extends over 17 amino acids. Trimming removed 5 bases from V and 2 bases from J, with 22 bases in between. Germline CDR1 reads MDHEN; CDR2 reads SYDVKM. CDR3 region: CASSQRTGPLLAYEQYF. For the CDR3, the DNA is TGTGCCAGCAGTCAAAGGACGGGCCCTCTCTTGGCCTACGAGCAGTACTTC.

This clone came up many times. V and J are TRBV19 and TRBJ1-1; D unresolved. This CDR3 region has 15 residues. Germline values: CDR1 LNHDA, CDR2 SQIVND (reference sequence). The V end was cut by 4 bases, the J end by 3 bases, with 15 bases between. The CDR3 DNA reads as TGTGCCAGTAGTAGGCTCTTTCTTCGGGACACTGAAGCTTTCTTT. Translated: CASSRLFLRDTEAFF.

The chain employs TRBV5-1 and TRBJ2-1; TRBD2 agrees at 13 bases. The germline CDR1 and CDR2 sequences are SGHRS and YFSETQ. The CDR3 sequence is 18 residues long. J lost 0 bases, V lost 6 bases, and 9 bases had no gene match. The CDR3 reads CASKPTSGGLSSYNEQFF. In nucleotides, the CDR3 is TGCGCCAGCAAGCCGACTAGCGGGGGGCTCTCCTCCTACAATGAGCAGTTCTTC.

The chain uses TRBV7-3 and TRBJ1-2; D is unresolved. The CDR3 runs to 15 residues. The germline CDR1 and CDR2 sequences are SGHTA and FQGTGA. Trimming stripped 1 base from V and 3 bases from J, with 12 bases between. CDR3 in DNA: TGTGCCAGCAGCTTAATGTCTCGGGCAGACTATGGCTACACCTTC. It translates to CASSLMSRADYGYTF. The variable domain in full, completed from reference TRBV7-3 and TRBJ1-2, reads GAGVSQTPSNKVTEKGKYVELRCDPISGHTALYWYRQSLGQGPEFLIYFQGTGAADDSGLPNDRFFAVRPEGSVSTLKIQRTERGDSAVYLCASSLMSRADYGYTFGSGTRLTVV.

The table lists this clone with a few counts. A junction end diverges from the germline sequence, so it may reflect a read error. Here the CDR3 DNA reads TGTGCTAGCAGCTTAACGTTGTTAGTTTGGGACCAAGAGACCCAGTACTTC. This sequence encodes CASSLTLLVWDQETQYF. The rearrangement uses TRBV7-7 and TRBJ2-5; D remains unclear. The CDR3 spans 17 residues. Germline V lookup: CDR1 SSHAT, CDR2 FNYEAQ (reference sequence).

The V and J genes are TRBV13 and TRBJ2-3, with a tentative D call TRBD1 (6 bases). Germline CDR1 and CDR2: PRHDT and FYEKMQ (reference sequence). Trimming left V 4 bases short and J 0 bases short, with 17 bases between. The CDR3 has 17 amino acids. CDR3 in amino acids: CASSWGPGIGSTDTQYF. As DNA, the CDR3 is TGTGCCAGCAGCTGGGGGCCAGGGATAGGTAGCACAGATACGCAGTATTTT.

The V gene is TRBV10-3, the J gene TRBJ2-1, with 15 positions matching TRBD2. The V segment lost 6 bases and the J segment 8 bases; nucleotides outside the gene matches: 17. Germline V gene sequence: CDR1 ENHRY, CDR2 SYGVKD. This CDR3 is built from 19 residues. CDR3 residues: CAISPGLAGGLNKYDEQFF. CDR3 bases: TGTGCCATCAGCCCTGGACTAGCGGGGGGGCTTAATAAATACGATGAGCAGTTCTTC.

Here the CDR3 reads CASSLADRGNSPLHF. DNA of the CDR3: TGTGCCAGCAGCTTGGCCGACAGGGGAAATTCACCCCTCCACTTT. The chain links TRBV5-4 to TRBJ1-6; 8 bases align to TRBD1. This CDR3 is built from 15 residues. CDR1 is SGHNT and CDR2 is YYREEE in the germline V gene (reference sequence). V lost 0 bases, J lost 7 bases, and 3 bases stayed unmatched.